This T cell receptor (beta chain) appears in the sequencing data of a study of T cells in Graves' hyperthyroidism and ophthalmopathy. Study-level findings and limits: Within blood appeared most thyroid clonotypes that had expanded above 0.001.

This clonotype was observed many times. Its antigen is undetermined. The germline V gene has CDR1 SEHNR and CDR2 FQNEAQ (reference sequence). The V end lost 2 bases, the J end lost 10 bases, and 15 bases lay between the germline ends. CDR3 size: 15 residues. Amplified TCR beta CDR3 regions came from RNA transcripts. Primed by the HTBI set, a first-round RT-PCR was run on the TCR CDR3. MiXCR was run by TCRdb on the multiplex PCR reads, yielding one entry per CDR3 protein. The sample lists hundreds of thousands of distinct CDR3 sequences; roughly 14% were seen once. The rearrangement joins TRBV7-9 to TRBJ1-6, with D perhaps TRBD1 (6 bases). The sequencing sample was made of blood. The sequence came from a woman younger than 45 with Graves' hyperthyroidism that later progressed to Graves' ophthalmopathy. Written as DNA, the CDR3 is TGTGCCAGCAGCTTATTGATGACAGGAGGCTCACCCCTCCACTTT. Translation: CASSLLMTGGSPLHF.